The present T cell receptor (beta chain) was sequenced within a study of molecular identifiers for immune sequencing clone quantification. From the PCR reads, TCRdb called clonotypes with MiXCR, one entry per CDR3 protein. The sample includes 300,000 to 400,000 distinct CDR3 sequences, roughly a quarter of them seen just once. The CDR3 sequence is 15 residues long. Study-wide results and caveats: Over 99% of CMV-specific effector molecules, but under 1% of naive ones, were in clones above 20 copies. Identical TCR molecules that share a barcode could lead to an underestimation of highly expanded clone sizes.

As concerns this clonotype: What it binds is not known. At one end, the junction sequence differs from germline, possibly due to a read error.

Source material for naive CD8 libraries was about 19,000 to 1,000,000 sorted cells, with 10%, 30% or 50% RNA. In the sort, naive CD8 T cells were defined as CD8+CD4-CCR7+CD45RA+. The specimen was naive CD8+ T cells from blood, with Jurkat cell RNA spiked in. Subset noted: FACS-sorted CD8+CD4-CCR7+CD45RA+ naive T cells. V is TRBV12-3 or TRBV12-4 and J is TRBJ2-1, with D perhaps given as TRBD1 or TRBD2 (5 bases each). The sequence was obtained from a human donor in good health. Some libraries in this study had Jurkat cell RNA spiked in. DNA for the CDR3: TGTGCCAGCGGTTTCGTCTGGGGGAAATACAATGAGCAGTTCTTC. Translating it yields CASGFVWGKYNEQFF.